The rows below give T cell receptor beta chains drawn from one sample of a study of cytomegalovirus exposure and HLA in healthy donors. Sequencing used immunoSEQ multiplex PCR; TCRdb keeps in-frame clones, though not all of them. Of roughly 130,000 clones listed, roughly 66% are singletons. Sequences were obtained from PBMCs. The source of these receptors is a man aged 18-30 years in good health and CMV-seronegative. Both conserved end residues are part of each CDR3.

v_call cdr3_aa
TRBV30 CAWSEGAGTTYEQYF
TRBV6-1 CASTETLPYEQYF
TRBV5-1 CASSGSGTGITEAFF
TRBV28 CASSLPGNTEAFF
TRBV7-9 CASSPLTVGDTEAFF
TRBV5-6 CASSPWTGGSPSAFF
TRBV5-1 CASSLGLAGWNEQFF
TRBV9 CASSPRTGGWGGYTF
TRBV9 CASSVGGGSIGDTQYF
TRBV6-6 CASSDTSGQPQHF
TRBV4-1 CASSQDRVLTENRRAFF
TRBV6-1 CASTQGNYGYTF
TRBV18 CASSPKGGTEAFF
TRBV7-8 CASSLAGSYGYTF
TRBV19 CASSLGAGAPNQPQHF
TRBV7-9 CASSRENQPQHF
TRBV6-6 CASSEGTSGMEFF
TRBV30 CAWGQGNTGELFF
TRBV11-2 CASSLGGNNYGYTF
TRBV30 CASTPVATNEKLFF
TRBV4-3 CASSQGGFLGGELFF
TRBV30 CAWAGGTGAYEQYF